Described below is a single T cell receptor (beta chain) sequence and its context. Its antigen is unknown. The input lacks base qualities; no much larger clone sits a single base away. Participants in the prospective study were enrolled through a virtual design, were aged roughly 18 to 90 years, and lived in approximately 25 United States geographic areas. Cohort assignment in the prospective study relied on participant-reported clinical history from a screening survey and a study questionnaire. Exposed participants were defined as having been in contact with someone with a PCR-confirmed or clinician-diagnosed COVID-19 case within 2 weeks of study entry. Mobile phlebotomists in the prospective study collected whole blood, serum and a nasopharyngeal or oropharyngeal swab from every participant. Over a roughly two-month period, participants in the prospective study had the option of providing additional blood draws and questionnaires. Prospective study blood samples were shipped either frozen or at room temperature before DNA extraction.

This sample is drawn from a study of blood T cell repertoires in COVID-19 (TCRdb year 2020). Regarding the research as a whole: Collaborator samples came from the United States, Italy and Spain and covered acute and convalescent phases of COVID-19. The repertoires were made available in a free public database intended to serve as a resource for research on the immune response to SARS-CoV-2. The sample metadata nearly always contained a de-identified subject ID, COVID-19 status, age in years and sex. Where HLA class I and class II types were available, the types were taken from metadata supplied by the sample provider, not from assay-based typing. The material from the prospective study consisted of cDNA or gDNA derived from T cells, B-cell-depleted T cells, or PBMCs. Samples came from the ongoing ImmuneRACE study (first 160 participants) plus 1,254 subjects from 6 global collaborators. The dataset comprised deeply sampled blood TCRbeta repertoires from subjects exposed to, actively infected with, or recovered from COVID-19.

TCRbeta CDR3 regions were amplified from genomic DNA using the immunoSEQ Assay, a bias-controlled multiplex PCR. Per the authors' processing: The number of nucleated cells in each sample was estimated by amplification of reference gene primers within the assay. Sequence reads were collapsed and filtered to measure the absolute abundance of every unique TCRbeta CDR3 rearrangement. Productive Simpson clonality was computed per sample as the square root of Simpson's diversity index over productive rearrangements. TCRdb carries this immuneACCESS record with in-frame sequences only. Its versions omit some clonotypes, under half of them owing to an unresolved V gene in the studies checked, with the rest unexplained. Clone size and the V and J calls come from that table; the DNA yielded D and trimming. Counted in this sample were about 350,000 clones; 88% of them appeared once. The ten largest account for 0.85% to 1.3% of the sample.

What the authors observed across the whole study: The amount of clinical and demographic metadata varied by source and participant and was provided uncurated.

The junction shows trimming of 6 bases on V and 0 bases on J, and the gene matches do not reach 10 bases of it. CDR1 and CDR2 (SGHRS, YFSETQ) derive from the germline V gene. The CDR3 spans 16 residues, from the cysteine through the phenylalanine. Only the CDR3 part of the read is kept: 48 bases, read in frame from the first base. Sequenced input: PBMCs or T cells enriched from blood (not recorded which). Recombination linked TRBV5-1 to TRBJ2-3; a stretch of 7 junction bases matches TRBD2. The TCR was taken from a woman in her 30s who had been exposed to COVID-19. CDR3 protein: CASNEEGGPSTDTQYF. Read as DNA, the sequence is TGCGCCAGCAACGAGGAGGGAGGGCCGAGCACAGATACGCAGTATTTT.